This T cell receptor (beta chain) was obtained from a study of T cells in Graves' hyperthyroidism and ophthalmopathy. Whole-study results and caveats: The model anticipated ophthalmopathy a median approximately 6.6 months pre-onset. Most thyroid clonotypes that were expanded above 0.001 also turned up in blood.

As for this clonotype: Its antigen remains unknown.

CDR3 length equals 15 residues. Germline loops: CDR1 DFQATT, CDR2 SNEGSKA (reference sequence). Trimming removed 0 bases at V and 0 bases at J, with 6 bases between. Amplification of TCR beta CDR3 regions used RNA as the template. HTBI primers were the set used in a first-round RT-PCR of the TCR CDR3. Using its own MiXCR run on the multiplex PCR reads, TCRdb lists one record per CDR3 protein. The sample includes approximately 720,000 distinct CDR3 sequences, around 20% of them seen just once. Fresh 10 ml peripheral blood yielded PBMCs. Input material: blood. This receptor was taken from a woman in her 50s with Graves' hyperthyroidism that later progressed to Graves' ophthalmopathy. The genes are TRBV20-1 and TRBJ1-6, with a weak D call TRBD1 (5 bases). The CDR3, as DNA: TGCAGTGCTAGAGATCAGGGCTCCTATAATTCACCCCTCCACTTT. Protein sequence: CSARDQGSYNSPLHF.